The present entry profiles one TCR beta chain with its context. TCRdb ran MiXCR on the RT-PCR reads and lists one entry per CDR3 protein. The data contain more than 150,000 distinct CDR3 sequences, roughly 40% of them singletons. This sample was included in a study of patients and donors after allogeneic stem cell transplantation. The receptor was isolated from a human donor who was either an allogeneic HSCT recipient or a stem cell or donor lymphocyte infusion donor (not recorded which). It is not recorded whose cells these are; they may come from a transplant donor. The sample consisted of blood, either unsorted or a sorted T cell fraction (not recorded which).

The CDR3: CSASRSTNTGELFF. In DNA, the CDR3 is TGCAGTGCTAGTCGTTCCACGAACACCGGGGAGCTGTTTTTT. This chain connects TRBV20-1 to TRBJ2-2; D gene ambiguous. V was cut by 3 bases and J by 0 bases, with 8 bases left in between. The CDR3 contains 14 residues. Germline values: CDR1 DFQATT, CDR2 SNEGSKA (reference sequence).